Listed below are T cell receptor beta chains from one sample, sequenced in a study of T-cell reconstitution after alpha-beta-depleted transplantation in children. Each CDR3 protein gets one entry after TCRdb re-called the PCR reads with MiXCR. The table lists about 120,000 distinct CDR3 sequences, 20% to 25% of them singletons. The sample was PBMCs, mostly from graft donor cells, taken 180 days after TCRalphabeta/CD19-depleted stem cell transplant. The receptors were gathered from a male patient between 2 and 10 years old who had a stem cell transplant for chronic granulomatous disease, so the T cells may come from the graft donor. Each CDR3 is given with its conserved first and last residue. The order of the fields is D gene, clone size, V gene, J gene, CDR3 DNA, CDR3 protein. The D gene is left open where the match is weak. Some rows have no size entry. The others give once, few or many, or a class for an expanded clone.

d_gene: -; abundance: many; v_gene: TRBV20-1; j_gene: TRBJ2-1; CDR3nt: TGCAGTGCCCCCCAGGAGGTCTACAATGAGCAGTTCTTC; CDR3aa: CSAPQEVYNEQFF
d_gene: -; abundance: few; v_gene: TRBV5-1; j_gene: TRBJ2-7; CDR3nt: TGCGCCAGCAGCTTGATGCGGGGTTTATCCTACGAGCAGTACTTC; CDR3aa: CASSLMRGLSYEQYF
d_gene: -; abundance: many; v_gene: TRBV28; j_gene: TRBJ2-1; CDR3nt: TGTGCCAGCAGTCCCCCGATTGGAGAGCGACAGTTCTTC; CDR3aa: CASSPPIGERQFF
d_gene: -; abundance: -; v_gene: TRBV12-3/TRBV12-4; j_gene: TRBJ2-5; CDR3nt: TGTGCCAGCAGCCCGTTGGGGGAGGAGACCCAGTACTTC; CDR3aa: CASSPLGEETQYF
d_gene: TRBD2; abundance: many; v_gene: TRBV20-1; j_gene: TRBJ2-1; CDR3nt: TGCAGTGCTAGGCTCCCCGGGACTAGCGGGTACAATGAGCAGTTCTTC; CDR3aa: CSARLPGTSGYNEQFF
d_gene: -; abundance: -; v_gene: TRBV20-1; j_gene: TRBJ1-5; CDR3nt: TGCAGTGCTAGAGAAGGGTACCAGCCCCAGCATTTT; CDR3aa: CSAREGYQPQHF
d_gene: -; abundance: -; v_gene: TRBV15; j_gene: TRBJ2-7; CDR3nt: TGTGCCACCAGCAGCGCTATGGCCTACGAGCAGTACTTC; CDR3aa: CATSSAMAYEQYF
d_gene: -; abundance: many; v_gene: TRBV20-1; j_gene: TRBJ2-7; CDR3nt: TGCAGTGCTAGGTCTGGTATTGAGCAGTACTTC; CDR3aa: CSARSGIEQYF
d_gene: -; abundance: -; v_gene: TRBV11-1; j_gene: TRBJ1-2; CDR3nt: TGTGCCAGCGCAGGGCAATCCATTAACTATGGCTACACCTTC; CDR3aa: CASAGQSINYGYTF
d_gene: TRBD1; abundance: many; v_gene: TRBV29-1; j_gene: TRBJ1-1; CDR3nt: TGCAGCGTTGTCCCAGGGGGTATAACTTTCTTT; CDR3aa: CSVVPGGITFF
d_gene: TRBD2; abundance: many; v_gene: TRBV27; j_gene: TRBJ2-7; CDR3nt: TGTGCCAGCAGTTTATCTAGCGGGGGAAACGAGCAGTACTTC; CDR3aa: CASSLSSGGNEQYF
d_gene: -; abundance: many; v_gene: TRBV12-3/TRBV12-4; j_gene: TRBJ1-4; CDR3nt: TGTGCCAGCAGTTTCGATCAGGGGCGTGAAAAACTGTTTTTT; CDR3aa: CASSFDQGREKLFF
d_gene: TRBD2; abundance: few; v_gene: TRBV6-5; j_gene: TRBJ2-5; CDR3nt: TGTGCCAGCAGTTTTCGCGGGGGGTCGTACCAAGAGACCCAGTACTTC; CDR3aa: CASSFRGGSYQETQYF
d_gene: TRBD2; abundance: -; v_gene: TRBV7-6; j_gene: TRBJ2-1; CDR3nt: TGTGCCAGCAGCTTTGCTAGCGGGAGTAGGAATGAGCAGTTCTTC; CDR3aa: CASSFASGSRNEQFF
d_gene: -; abundance: many; v_gene: TRBV12-3/TRBV12-4; j_gene: TRBJ2-1; CDR3nt: TGTGCCAGCAGTGCATCGGTCGGGCACACGGATGAGCAGTTCTTC; CDR3aa: CASSASVGHTDEQFF